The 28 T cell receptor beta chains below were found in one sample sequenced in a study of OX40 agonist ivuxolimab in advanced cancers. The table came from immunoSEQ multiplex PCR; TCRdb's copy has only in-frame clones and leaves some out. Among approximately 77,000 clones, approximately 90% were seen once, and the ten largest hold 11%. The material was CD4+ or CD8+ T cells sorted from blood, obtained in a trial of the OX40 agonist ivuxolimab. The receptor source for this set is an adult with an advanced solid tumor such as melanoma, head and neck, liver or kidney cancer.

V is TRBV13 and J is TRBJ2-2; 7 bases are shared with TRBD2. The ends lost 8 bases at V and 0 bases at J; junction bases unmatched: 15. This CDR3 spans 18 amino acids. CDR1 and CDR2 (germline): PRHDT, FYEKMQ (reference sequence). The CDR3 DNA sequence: TGTGCCAGCCAACTGGCTAGCGGATACGATCCGAACACCGGGGAGCTGTTTTTT. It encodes CASQLASGYDPNTGELFF.

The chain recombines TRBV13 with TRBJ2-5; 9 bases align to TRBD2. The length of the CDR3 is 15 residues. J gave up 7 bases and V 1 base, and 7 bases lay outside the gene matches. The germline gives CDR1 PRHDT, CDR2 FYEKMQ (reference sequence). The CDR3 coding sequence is TGTGCCAGCAGCTTAGTGGCTAGCGGGGTGGGGACCCAGTACTTC. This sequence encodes CASSLVASGVGTQYF.

The CDR3 reads CASSLGQGGYEQYF. CDR3 bases: TGTGCCAGCAGTTTAGGGCAGGGTGGGTACGAGCAGTACTTC. V gene TRBV27 combines with J gene TRBJ2-7, with a tentative D call TRBD1 (5 bases). The germline V and J ends were trimmed by 2 bases and 4 bases, with 12 bases remaining between them. The CDR3 length is 14 residues. Germline CDR1 reads MNHEY; CDR2 reads SMNVEV (reference sequence).

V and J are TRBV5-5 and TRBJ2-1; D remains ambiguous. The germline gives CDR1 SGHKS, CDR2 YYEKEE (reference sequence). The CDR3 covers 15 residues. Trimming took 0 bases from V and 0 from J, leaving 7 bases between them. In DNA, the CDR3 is TGTGCCAGCAGCTTGGACACGCCCTCCTACAATGAGCAGTTCTTC. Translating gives CASSLDTPSYNEQFF.

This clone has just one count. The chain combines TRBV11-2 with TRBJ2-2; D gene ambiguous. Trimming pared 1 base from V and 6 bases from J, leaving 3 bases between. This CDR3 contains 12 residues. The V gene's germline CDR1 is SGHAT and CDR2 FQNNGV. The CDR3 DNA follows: TGTGCCAGCAGCTTAGTACCCGGGGAGCTGTTTTTT. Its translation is CASSLVPGELFF.

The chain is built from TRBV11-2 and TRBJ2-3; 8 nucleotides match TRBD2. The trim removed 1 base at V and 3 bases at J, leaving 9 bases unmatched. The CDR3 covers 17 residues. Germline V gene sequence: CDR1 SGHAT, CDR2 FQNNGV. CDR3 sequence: CASSLVPRGGPTDTQYF. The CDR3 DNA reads TGTGCCAGCAGCTTAGTTCCCCGGGGGGGGCCGACAGATACGCAGTATTTT.

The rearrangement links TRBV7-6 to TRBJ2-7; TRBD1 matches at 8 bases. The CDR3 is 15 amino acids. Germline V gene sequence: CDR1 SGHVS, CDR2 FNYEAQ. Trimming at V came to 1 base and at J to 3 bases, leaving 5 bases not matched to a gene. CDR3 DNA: TGTGCCAGCAGCTTAGACCGGGACAGGCTCTACGAGCAGTACTTC. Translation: CASSLDRDRLYEQYF.

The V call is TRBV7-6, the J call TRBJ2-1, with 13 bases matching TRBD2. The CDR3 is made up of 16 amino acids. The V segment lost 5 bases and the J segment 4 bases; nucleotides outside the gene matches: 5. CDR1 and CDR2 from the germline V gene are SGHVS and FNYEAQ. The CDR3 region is CASSPGLAGEYNEQFF. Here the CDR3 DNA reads TGTGCCAGCAGCCCAGGACTAGCGGGGGAATACAATGAGCAGTTCTTC. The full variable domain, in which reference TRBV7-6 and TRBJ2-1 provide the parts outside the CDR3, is GAGVSQSPRYKVTKRGQDVALRCDPISGHVSLYWYRQALGQGPEFLTYFNYEAQQDKSGLPNDRFSAERPEGSISTLTIQRTEQRDSAMYRCASSPGLAGEYNEQFFGPGTRLTVL.

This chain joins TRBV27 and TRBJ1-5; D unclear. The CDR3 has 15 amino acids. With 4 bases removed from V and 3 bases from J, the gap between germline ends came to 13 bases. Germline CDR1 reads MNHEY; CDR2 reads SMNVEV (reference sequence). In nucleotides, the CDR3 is TGTGCCAGCAGTTCTACAGATTTTCCCAATCAGCCCCAGCATTTT. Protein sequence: CASSSTDFPNQPQHF.

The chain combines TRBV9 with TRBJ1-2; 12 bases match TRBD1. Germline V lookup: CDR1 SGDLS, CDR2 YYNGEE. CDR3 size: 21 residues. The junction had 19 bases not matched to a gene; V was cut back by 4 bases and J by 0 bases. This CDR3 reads CASSFTKPGQGAEDSNYGYTF. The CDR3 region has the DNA TGTGCCAGCAGCTTCACGAAGCCGGGACAGGGGGCAGAAGATTCTAACTATGGCTACACCTTC.

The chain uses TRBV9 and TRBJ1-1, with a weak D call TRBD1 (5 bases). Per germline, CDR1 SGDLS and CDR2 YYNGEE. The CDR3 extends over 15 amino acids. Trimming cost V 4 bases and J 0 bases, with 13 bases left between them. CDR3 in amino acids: CASSPGAGMNTEAFF. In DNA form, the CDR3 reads TGTGCCAGCAGCCCCGGGGCAGGGATGAACACTGAAGCTTTCTTT.

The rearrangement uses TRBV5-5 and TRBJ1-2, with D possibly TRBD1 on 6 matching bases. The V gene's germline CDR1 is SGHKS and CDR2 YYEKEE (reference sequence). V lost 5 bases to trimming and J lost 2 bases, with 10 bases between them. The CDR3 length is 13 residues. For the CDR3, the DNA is TGTGCCAGCAGTCTCGACAGGAACTATGGCTACACCTTC. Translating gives CASSLDRNYGYTF.

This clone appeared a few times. CDR3 amino acids: CASSLGRAVDIQYF. Here the CDR3 DNA reads TGTGCCAGCAGCTTGGGGCGGGCTGTGGACATTCAGTACTTC. The genes are TRBV7-9 and TRBJ2-4; D is possibly TRBD1 or TRBD2 (5 bases each). The germline V gene encodes CDR1 SEHNR and CDR2 FQNEAQ (reference sequence). Trimming pared 3 bases from V and 8 bases from J, leaving 14 bases between. The CDR3 covers 14 residues.

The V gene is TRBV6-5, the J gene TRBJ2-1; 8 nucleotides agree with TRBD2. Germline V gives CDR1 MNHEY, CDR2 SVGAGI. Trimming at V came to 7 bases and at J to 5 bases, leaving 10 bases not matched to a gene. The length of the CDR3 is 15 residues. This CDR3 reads CASTTTSATDNEQFF. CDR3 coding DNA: TGTGCCAGCACCACGACTAGCGCAACGGACAATGAGCAGTTCTTC.

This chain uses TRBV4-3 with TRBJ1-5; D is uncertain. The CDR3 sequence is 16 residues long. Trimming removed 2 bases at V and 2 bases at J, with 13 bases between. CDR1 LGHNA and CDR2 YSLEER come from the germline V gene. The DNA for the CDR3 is TGCGCCAGCAGCCAAACCGTACAGACCGGCAATCAGCCCCAGCATTTT. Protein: CASSQTVQTGNQPQHF.

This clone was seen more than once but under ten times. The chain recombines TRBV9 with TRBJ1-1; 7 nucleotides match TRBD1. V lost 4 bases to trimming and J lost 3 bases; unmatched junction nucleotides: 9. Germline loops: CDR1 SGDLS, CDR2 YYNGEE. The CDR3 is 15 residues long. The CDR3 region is CASSPKRGLDTEAFF. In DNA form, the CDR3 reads TGTGCCAGCAGCCCAAAGAGGGGGCTGGACACTGAAGCTTTCTTT.

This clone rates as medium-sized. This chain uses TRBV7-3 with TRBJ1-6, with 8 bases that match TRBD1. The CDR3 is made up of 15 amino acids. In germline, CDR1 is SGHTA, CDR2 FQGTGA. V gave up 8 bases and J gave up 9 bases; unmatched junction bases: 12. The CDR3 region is CASAFAGTGASPLHF. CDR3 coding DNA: TGTGCCAGCGCCTTTGCCGGGACAGGCGCTTCACCCCTCCACTTT.

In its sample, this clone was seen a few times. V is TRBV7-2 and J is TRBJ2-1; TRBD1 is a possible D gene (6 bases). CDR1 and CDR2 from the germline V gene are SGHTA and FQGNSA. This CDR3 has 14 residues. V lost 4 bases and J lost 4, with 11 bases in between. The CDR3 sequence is CASSSTGNYNEQFF. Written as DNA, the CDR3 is TGTGCCAGCAGCTCGACAGGAAATTACAATGAGCAGTTCTTC.

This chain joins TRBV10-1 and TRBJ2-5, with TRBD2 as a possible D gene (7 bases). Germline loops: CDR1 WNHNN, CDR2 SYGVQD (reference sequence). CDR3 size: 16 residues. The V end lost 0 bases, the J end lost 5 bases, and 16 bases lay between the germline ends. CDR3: CASSESTGGLMETQYF. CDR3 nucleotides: TGCGCCAGCAGTGAGTCAACGGGGGGCCTCATGGAGACCCAGTACTTC.

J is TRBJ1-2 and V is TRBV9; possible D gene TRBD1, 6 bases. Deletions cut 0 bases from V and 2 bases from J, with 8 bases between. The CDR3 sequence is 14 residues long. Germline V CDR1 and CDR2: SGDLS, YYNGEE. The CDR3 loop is CASSVAGANYGYTF. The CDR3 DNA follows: TGTGCCAGCAGCGTAGCGGGGGCGAACTATGGCTACACCTTC.

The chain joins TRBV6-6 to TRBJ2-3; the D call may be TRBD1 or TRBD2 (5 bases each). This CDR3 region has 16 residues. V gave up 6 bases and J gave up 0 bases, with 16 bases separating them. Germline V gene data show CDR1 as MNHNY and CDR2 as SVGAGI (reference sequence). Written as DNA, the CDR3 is TGTGCCAGCAGCCACGGGACGTTGGCTAGCACAGATACGCAGTATTTT. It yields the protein CASSHGTLASTDTQYF.

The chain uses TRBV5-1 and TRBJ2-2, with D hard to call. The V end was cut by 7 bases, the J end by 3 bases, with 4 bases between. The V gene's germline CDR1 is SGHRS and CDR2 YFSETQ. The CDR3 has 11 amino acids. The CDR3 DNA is TGCGCCAGCCCAGACACCGGGGAGCTGTTTTTT. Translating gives CASPDTGELFF.

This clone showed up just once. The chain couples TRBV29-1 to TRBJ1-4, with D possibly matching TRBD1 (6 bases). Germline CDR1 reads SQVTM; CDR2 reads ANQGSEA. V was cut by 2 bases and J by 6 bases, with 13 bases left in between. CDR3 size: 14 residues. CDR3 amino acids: CSVELGHLDEKLFF. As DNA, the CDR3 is TGCAGCGTTGAATTGGGACACTTGGATGAAAAACTGTTTTTT.

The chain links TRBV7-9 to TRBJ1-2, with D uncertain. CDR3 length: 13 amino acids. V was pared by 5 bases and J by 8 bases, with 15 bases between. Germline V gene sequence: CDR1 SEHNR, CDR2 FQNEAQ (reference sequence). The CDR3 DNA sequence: TGTGCCAGCAGCGTCATAACTGGGGAGGGCTACACCTTC. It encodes CASSVITGEGYTF.

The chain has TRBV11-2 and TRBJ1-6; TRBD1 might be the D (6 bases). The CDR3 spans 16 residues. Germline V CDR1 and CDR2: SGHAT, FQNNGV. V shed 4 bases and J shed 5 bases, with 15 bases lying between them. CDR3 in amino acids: CASSSSPDRNNSPLHF. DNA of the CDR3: TGTGCCAGCAGCTCCTCCCCGGACAGAAATAATTCACCCCTCCACTTT. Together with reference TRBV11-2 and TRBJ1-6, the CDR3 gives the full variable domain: EAGVAQSPRYKIIEKRQSVAFWCNPISGHATLYWYQQILGQGPKLLIQFQNNGVVDDSQLPKDRFSAERLKGVDSTLKIQPAKLEDSAVYLCASSSSPDRNNSPLHFGNGTRLTVT.

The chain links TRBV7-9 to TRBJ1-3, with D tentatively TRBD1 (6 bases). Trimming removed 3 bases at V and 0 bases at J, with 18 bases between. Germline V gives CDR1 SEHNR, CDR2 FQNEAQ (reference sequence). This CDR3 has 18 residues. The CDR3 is CASSFYWGQTPSGNTIYF. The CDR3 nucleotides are TGTGCCAGCAGCTTCTATTGGGGACAAACACCCTCTGGAAACACCATATATTTT.

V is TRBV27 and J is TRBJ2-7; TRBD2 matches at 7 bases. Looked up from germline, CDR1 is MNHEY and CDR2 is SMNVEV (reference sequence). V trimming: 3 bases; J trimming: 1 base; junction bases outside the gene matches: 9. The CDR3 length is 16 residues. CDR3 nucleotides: TGTGCCAGCAGTTTCAGCCTGGGGGAGGGATCCTACGAGCAGTACTTC. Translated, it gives CASSFSLGEGSYEQYF.

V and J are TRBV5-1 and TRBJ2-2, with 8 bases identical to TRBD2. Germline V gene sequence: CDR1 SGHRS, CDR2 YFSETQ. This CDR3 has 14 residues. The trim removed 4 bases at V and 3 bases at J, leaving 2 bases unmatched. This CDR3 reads CASSPGGHTGELFF. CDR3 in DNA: TGCGCCAGCAGCCCGGGGGGGCACACCGGGGAGCTGTTTTTT.